This T cell receptor (beta chain) originates from a study of blood T cell repertoires in COVID-19. The wider study: Acute and convalescent COVID-19 samples came from the United States, Italy and Spain. Sources were T cells, B-cell-depleted T cells, or PBMCs; the material itself was cDNA or gDNA.

V was clipped by 4 bases and J by 0 bases, with 16 bases between them. This CDR3 is 16 amino acids long. Per germline, CDR1 SGHRS and CDR2 YFSETQ. Original processing methods: It was from reference gene primer amplification that nucleated cell counts were estimated. The assay was immunoSEQ multiplex PCR, and TCRdb's table has in-frame clones only and misses some. That table supplies the V and J calls and clone size; D and trimming were determined from the DNA. The profile shows about 190,000 clones, about 86% of them singletons. The chain joins TRBV5-1 to TRBJ1-2; possibly TRBD1 for D (5 bases). The source is a woman aged 25 to 39 with active or convalescent COVID-19. Material for sequencing was peripheral blood. CDR3 in DNA: TGCGCCAGCAGCCGGCAGGCTTCAGGGACTAACTATGGCTACACCTTC. Amino acid sequence: CASSRQASGTNYGYTF.